The entry that follows covers one T cell receptor beta chain sequence. This sample stems from a study of blood T cell repertoires in COVID-19. Cohort 3 donors were reported recovered after two negative PCRs, clearance, or symptom resolution. Profiled with immunoSEQ multiplex PCR; TCRdb holds only in-frame clones, not every one. The sample has roughly 200,000 clones, roughly nine tenths seen once. Sequenced: PBMCs or T cells enriched from blood (not recorded which). The source is a woman aged 25 to 45 who had recovered from COVID-19.

The CDR3 spells CASSLMLIGRVHETQYF. The CDR3 DNA sequence: TGTGCCAGCAGCTTAATGTTGATAGGCAGGGTGCACGAGACCCAGTACTTC. The V gene is TRBV7-8, the J gene TRBJ2-5, with D perhaps matching TRBD1 (5 bases). The CDR3 runs to 17 residues. Germline CDR1 SGHVS, CDR2 FQNEAQ. Trimming removed 2 bases from V and 5 bases from J, with 21 bases in between.